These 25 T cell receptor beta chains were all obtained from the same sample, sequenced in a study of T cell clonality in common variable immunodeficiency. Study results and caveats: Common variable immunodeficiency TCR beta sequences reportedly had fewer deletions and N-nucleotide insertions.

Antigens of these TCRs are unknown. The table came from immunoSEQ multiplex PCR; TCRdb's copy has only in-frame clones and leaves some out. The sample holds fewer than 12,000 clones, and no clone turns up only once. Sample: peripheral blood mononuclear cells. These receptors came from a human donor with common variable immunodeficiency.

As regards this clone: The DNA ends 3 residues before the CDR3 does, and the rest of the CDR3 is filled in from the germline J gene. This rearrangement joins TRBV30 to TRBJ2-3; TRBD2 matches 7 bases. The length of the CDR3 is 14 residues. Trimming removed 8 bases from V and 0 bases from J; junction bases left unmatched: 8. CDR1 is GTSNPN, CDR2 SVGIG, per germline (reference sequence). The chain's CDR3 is CARNSGSSTDTQYF. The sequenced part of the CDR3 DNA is TGTGCCCGAAATAGCGGGTCTAGCACAGATACG.

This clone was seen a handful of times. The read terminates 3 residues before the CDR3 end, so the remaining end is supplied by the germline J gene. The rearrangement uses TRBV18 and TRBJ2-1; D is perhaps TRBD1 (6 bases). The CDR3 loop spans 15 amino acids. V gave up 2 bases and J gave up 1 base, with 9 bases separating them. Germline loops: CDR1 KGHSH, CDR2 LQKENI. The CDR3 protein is CASSPRGYSYNEQFF. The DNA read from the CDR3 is TGTGCCAGCTCACCAAGGGGGTATTCCTACAATGAG.

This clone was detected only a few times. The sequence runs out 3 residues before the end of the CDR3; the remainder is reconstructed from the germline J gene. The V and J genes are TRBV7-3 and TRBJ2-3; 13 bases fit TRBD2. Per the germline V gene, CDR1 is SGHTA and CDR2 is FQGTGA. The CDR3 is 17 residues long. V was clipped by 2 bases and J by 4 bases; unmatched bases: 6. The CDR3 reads CASSLDRTSGSSDTQYF. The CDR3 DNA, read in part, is TGTGCCAGCAGCTTAGACCGGACTAGCGGGAGCTCAGATACG. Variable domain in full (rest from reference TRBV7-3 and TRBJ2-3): GAGVSQTPSNKVTEKGKYVELRCDPISGHTALYWYRQSLGQGPEFLIYFQGTGAADDSGLPNDRFFAVRPEGSVSTLKIQRTERGDSAVYLCASSLDRTSGSSDTQYFGPGTRLTVL.

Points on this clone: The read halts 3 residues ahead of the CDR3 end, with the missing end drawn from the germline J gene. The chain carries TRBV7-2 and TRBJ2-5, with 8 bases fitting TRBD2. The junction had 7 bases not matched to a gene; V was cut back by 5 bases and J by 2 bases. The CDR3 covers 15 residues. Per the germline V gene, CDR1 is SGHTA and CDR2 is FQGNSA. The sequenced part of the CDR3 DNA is TGTGCCAGCAGCCCGCCGGGGGGGCGACAAGAGACC. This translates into CASSPPGGRQET. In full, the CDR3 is CASSPPGGRQETQYF. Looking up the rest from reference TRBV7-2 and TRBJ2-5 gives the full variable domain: GAGVSQSPSNKVTEKGKDVELRCDPISGHTALYWYRQSLGQGLEFLIYFQGNSAPDKSGLPSDRFSAERTGGSVSTLTIQRTQQEDSAVYLCASSPPGGRQETQYFGPGTRLLVL.

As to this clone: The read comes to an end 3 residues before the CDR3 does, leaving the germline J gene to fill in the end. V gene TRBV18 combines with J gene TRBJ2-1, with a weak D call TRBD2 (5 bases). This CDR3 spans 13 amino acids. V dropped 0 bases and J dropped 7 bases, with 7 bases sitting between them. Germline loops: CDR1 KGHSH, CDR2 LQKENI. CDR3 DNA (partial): TGTGCCAGCTCACCACCTAGCGCTAATGAG. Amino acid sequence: CASSPPSANE. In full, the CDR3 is CASSPPSANEQFF.

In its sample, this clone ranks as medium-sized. CDR3 region: CSARGDISGNTIYF. CDR3 DNA (partial): TGCAGTGCTAGAGGGGACATCTCTGGAAACACC. This chain joins TRBV20-1 and TRBJ1-3, with D perhaps TRBD1 (6 bases). The read halts 3 residues ahead of the CDR3 end, with the missing end drawn from the germline J gene. The germline CDR1 and CDR2 sequences are DFQATT and SNEGSKA (reference sequence). The CDR3 loop spans 14 amino acids. V lost 1 base to trimming and J lost 0 bases, with 7 bases between them.

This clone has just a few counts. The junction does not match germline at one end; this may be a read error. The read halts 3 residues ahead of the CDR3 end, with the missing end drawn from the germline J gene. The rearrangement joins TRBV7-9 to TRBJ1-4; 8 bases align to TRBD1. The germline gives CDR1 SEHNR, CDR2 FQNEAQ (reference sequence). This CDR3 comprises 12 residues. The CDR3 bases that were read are TGTTCCAGCAGCTTAGGACAGGGCGTA. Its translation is CSSSLGQGV. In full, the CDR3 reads CSSSLGQGVLFF.

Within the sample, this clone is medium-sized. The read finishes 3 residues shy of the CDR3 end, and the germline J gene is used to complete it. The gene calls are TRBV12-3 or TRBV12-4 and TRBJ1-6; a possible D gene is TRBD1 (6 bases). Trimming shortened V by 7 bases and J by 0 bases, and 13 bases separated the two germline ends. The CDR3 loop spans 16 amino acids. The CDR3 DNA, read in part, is TGTGCCAGCACCCGGACAGTCAGCTCCTATAATTCACCC. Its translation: CASTRTVSSYNSP. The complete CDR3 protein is CASTRTVSSYNSPLHF.

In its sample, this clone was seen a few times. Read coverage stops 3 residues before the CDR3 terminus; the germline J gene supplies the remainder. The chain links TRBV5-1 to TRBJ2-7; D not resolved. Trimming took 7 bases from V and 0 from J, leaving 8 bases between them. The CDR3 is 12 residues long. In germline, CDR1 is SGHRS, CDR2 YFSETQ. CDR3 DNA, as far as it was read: TGCGCCAGCTCTATTACCTCCTACGAG. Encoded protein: CASSITSYE. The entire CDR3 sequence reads CASSITSYEQYF.

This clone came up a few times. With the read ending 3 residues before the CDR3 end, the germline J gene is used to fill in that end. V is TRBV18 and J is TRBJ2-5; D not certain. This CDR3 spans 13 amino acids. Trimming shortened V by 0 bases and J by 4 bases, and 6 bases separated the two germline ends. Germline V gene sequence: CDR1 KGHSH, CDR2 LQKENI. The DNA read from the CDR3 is TGTGCCAGCTCACCACCGACGGGAGAGACC. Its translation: CASSPPTGET. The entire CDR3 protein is CASSPPTGETQYF.

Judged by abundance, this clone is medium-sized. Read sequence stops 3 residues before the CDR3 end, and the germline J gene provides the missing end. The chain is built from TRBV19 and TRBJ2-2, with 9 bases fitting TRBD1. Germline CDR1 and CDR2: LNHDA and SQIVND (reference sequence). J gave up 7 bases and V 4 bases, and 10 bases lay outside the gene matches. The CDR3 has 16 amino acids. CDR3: CASSTSRDRVFGELFF. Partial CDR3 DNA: TGTGCCAGTAGTACATCCCGGGACAGGGTCTTCGGGGAG.

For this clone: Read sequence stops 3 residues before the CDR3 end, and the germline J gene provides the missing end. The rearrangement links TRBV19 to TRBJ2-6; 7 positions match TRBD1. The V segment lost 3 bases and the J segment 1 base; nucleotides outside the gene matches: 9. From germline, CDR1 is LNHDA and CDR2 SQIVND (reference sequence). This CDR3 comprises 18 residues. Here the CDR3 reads CASSIGPKGASGANVLTF. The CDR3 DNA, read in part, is TGTGCCAGTAGTATTGGACCCAAGGGGGCTTCTGGGGCCAACGTC.

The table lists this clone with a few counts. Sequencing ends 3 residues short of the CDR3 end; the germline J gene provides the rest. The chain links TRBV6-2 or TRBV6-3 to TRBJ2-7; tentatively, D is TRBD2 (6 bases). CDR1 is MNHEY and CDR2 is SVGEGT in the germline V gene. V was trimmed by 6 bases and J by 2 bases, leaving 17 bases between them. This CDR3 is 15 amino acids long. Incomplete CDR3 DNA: TGTGCCAGCAGGCAGGGTCGCGGGGAGGCCTACGAG. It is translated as CASRQGRGEAYE. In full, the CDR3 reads CASRQGRGEAYEQYF.

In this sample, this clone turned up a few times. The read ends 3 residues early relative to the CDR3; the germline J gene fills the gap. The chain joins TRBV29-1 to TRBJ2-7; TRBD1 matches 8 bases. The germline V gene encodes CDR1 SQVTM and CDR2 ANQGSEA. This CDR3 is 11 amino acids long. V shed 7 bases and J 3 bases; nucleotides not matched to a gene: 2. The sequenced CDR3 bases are TGCAGCGCAGGACAGGGCTACGAG. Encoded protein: CSAGQGYE. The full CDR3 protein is CSAGQGYEQYF.

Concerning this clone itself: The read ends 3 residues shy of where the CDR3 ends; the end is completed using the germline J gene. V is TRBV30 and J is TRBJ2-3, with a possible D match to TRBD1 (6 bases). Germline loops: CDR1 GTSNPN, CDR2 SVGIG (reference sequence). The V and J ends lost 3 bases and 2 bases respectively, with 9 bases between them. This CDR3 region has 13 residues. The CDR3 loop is CAWRQGFTDTQYF. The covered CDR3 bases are TGTGCCTGGAGACAGGGATTCACAGATACG.

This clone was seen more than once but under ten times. The CDR3 reads CASSILDSGRVLRGEQFF. CDR3 bases read: TGTGCCAGTAGTATACTTGATAGCGGGAGGGTGTTAAGGGGTGAG. The chain employs TRBV19 and TRBJ2-1; 11 positions match TRBD2. From the germline J gene comes the end of the CDR3, since the read stops 3 residues before it. V was clipped by 2 bases and J by 9 bases; unmatched bases: 15. In germline, CDR1 is LNHDA, CDR2 SQIVND (reference sequence). The CDR3 length is 18 residues.

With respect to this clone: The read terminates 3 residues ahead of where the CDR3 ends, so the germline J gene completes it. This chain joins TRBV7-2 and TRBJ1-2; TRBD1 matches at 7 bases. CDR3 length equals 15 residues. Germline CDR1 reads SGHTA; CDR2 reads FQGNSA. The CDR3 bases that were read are TGTGCCAGCAGCGCCTGGGACAGTCCGTCCCAGGGC. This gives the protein CASSAWDSPSQG. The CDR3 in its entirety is CASSAWDSPSQGYTF.

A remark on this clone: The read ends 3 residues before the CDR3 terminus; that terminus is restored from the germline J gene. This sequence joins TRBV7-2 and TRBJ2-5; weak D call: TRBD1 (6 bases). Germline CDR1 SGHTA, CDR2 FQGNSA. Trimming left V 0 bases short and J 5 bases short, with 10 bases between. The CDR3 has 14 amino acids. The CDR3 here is CASSLAGAQETQYF. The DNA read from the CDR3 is TGTGCCAGCAGCTTAGCGGGGGCTCAGGAGACC.

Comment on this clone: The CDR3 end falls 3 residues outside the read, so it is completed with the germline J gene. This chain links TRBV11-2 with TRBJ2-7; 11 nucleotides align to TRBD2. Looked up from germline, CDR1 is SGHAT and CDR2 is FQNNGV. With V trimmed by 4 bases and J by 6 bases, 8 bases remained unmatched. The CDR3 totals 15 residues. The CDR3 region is CASSSTSGKGCEQYF. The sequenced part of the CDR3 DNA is TGTGCCAGCAGCTCGACTAGCGGGAAGGGGTGCGAG.

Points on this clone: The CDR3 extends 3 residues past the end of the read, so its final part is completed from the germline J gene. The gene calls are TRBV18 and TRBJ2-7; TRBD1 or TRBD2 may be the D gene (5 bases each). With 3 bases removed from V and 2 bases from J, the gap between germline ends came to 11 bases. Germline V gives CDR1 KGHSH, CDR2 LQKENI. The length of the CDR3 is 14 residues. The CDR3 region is CASSPGREPYEQYF. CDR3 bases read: TGTGCCAGCTCACCCGGCAGGGAGCCCTACGAG.

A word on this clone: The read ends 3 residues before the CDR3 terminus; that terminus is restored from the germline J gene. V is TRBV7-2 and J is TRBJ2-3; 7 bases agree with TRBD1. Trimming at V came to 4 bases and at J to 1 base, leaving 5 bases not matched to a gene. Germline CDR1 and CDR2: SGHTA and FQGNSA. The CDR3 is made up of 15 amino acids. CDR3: CASSSQGTRTDTQYF. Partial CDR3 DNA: TGTGCCAGCAGCTCACAGGGGACCCGCACAGATACG.

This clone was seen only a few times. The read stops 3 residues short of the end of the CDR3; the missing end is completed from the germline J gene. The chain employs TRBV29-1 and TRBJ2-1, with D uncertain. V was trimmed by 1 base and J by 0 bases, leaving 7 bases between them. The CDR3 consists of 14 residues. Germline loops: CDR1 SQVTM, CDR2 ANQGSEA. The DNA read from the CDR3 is TGCAGCGTTGAAGCCTATAGCTCCTACAATGAG. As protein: CSVEAYSSYNE. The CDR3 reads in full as CSVEAYSSYNEQFF.

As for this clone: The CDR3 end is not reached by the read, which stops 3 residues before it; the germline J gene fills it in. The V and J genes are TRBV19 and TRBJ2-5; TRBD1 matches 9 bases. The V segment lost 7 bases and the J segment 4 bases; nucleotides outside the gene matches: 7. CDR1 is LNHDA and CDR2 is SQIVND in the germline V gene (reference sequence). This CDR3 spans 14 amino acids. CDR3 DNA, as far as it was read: TGTGCCAGTACCGAGACAGGGGGGCGAGAGACC. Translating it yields CASTETGGRET. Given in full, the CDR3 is CASTETGGRETQYF.

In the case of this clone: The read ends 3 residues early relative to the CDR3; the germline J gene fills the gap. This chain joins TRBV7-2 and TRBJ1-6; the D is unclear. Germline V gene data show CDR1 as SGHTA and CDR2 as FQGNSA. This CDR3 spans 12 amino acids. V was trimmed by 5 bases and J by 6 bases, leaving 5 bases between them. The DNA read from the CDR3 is TGTGCCAGCAGCCCAATTAATTCACCC. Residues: CASSPINSP. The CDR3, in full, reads CASSPINSPLHF.

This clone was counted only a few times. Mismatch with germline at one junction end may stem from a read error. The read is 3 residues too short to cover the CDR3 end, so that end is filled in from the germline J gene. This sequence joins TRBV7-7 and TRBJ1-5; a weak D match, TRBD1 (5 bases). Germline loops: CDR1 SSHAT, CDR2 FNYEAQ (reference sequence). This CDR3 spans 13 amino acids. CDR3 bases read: TGTGCTAGCAGCCTTGACAGAAATCAGCCC. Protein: CASSLDRNQP. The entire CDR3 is CASSLDRNQPQHF.